The TCR beta chain under discussion was sequenced for a study of T cell clones after liver transplantation. Study-wide context: Post-transplant blood was tracked for graft-donor-reactive T cell clones identified in a pre-transplant mixed lymphocyte reaction. Points from the study as a whole: Donor-reactive sequences fell more than third party-reactive ones, suggesting partial deletion.

To note about this clone: Its target is not known.

Profiling relied on immunoSEQ multiplex PCR, and the TCRdb table lists in-frame clones only, not all of them. The data show around 76,000 clones, with 75% to 90% seen just once and about 0.79% held by the top ten. Per the germline V gene, CDR1 is MNHEY and CDR2 is SVGAGI. The germline V and J ends were trimmed by 5 bases and 6 bases, with 15 bases remaining between them. The CDR3 has 14 residues. This material consisted of CD4+ T cells from blood, taken 12 months after liver transplant. J is TRBJ2-3 and V is TRBV6-5, with D possibly TRBD2 on 6 matching bases. The clonotype comes from a human patient who received a liver transplant. The T cells may partly be graft donor cells. The DNA for the CDR3 is TGTGCCAGCAGTCCTTCCCTAGCGAGCGATACGCAGTATTTT. Amino acid sequence: CASSPSLASDTQYF.